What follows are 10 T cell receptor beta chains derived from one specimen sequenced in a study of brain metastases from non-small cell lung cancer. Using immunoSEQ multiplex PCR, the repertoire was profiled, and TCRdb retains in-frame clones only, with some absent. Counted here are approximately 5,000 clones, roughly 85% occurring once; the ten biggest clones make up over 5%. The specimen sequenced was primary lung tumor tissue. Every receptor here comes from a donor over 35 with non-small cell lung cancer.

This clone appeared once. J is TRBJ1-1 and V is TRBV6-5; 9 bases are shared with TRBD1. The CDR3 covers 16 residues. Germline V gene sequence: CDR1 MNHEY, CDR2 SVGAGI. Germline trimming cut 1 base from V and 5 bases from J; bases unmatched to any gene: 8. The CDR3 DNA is TGTGCCAGCAGTTACTGGGGACAGGGAAAAAGAACTGAAGCTTTCTTT. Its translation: CASSYWGQGKRTEAFF.

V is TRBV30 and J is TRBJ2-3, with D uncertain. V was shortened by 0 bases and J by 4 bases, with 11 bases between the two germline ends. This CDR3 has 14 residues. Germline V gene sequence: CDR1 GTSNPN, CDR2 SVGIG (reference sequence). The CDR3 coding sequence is TGTGCCTGGAGTGTTGTGCAAGTCGCAGATACGCAGTATTTT. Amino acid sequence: CAWSVVQVADTQYF.

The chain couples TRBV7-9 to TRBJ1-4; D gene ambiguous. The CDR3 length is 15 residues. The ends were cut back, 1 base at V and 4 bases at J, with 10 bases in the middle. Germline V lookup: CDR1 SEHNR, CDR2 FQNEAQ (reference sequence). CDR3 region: CASSLGGMGNEKLFF. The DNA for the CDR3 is TGTGCCAGCAGCTTAGGAGGAATGGGTAATGAAAAACTGTTTTTT.

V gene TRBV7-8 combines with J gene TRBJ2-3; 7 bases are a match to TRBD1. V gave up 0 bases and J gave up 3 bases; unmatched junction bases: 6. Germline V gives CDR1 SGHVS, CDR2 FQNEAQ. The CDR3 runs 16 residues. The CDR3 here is CASSLARRQGTDTQYF. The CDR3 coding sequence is TGTGCCAGCAGCTTAGCCCGACGACAGGGAACAGATACGCAGTATTTT.

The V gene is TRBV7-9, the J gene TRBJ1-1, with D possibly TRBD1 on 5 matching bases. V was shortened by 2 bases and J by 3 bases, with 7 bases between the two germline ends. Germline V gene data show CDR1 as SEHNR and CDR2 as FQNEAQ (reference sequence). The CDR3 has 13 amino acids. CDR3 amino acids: CASSLQGYTEAFF. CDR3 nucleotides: TGTGCCAGCAGCTTACAGGGATACACTGAAGCTTTCTTT.

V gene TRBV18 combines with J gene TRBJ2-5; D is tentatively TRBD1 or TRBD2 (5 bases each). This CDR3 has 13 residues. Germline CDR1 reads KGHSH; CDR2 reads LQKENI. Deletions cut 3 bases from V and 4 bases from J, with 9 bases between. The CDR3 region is CASSPEGSETQYF. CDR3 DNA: TGTGCCAGCTCACCCGAGGGGTCAGAGACCCAGTACTTC. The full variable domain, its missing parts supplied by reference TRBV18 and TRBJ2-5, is NAGVMQNPRHLVRRRGQEARLRCSPMKGHSHVYWYRQLPEEGLKFMVYLQKENIIDESGMPKERFSAEFPKEGPSILRIQQVVRGDSAAYFCASSPEGSETQYFGPGTRLLVL.

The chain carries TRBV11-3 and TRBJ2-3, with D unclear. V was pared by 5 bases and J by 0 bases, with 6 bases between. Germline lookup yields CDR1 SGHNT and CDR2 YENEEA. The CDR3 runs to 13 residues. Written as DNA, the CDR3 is TGTGCCAGCAGCGTCGACAGCACAGATACGCAGTATTTT. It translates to CASSVDSTDTQYF.

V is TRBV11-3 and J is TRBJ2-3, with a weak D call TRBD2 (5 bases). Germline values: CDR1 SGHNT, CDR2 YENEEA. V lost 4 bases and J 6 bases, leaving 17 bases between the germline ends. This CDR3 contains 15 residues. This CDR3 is CASSSLRDPSDTQYF. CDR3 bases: TGTGCCAGCAGCTCCCTCCGGGATCCTTCGGATACGCAGTATTTT.

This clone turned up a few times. The CDR3 spells CASSYQGQETQYF. The CDR3 bases are TGTGCCAGCAGTTACCAGGGTCAAGAGACCCAGTACTTC. The rearrangement uses TRBV6-5 and TRBJ2-5; tentatively, D is TRBD1 (5 bases). There are 13 residues in the CDR3. The germline V gene has CDR1 MNHEY and CDR2 SVGAGI. Between the trimmed V and J ends, which lost 2 bases and 2 bases, there was a span of 6 bases.

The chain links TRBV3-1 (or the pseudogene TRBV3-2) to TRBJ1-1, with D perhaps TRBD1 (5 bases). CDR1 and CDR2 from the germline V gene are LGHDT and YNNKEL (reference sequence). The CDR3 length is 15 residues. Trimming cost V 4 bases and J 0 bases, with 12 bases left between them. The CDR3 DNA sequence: TGTGCCAGCAGCCCATCTGGGGCTCTGAACACTGAAGCTTTCTTT. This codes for CASSPSGALNTEAFF.